This T cell receptor beta chain comes out of a study of radiotherapy plus CTLA-4 blockade in lung cancer. Whole-study findings and limits: After radiotherapy and ipilimumab, tumor-derived clones expanded in peripheral blood.

The germline V gene has CDR1 LGHNA and CDR2 YNFKEQ. Trimming removed 0 bases from V and 6 bases from J; junction bases left unmatched: 7. The length of the CDR3 is 15 residues. The table came from immunoSEQ multiplex PCR; TCRdb's copy has only in-frame clones and leaves some out. The table includes some 30,000 clones, about four fifths detected once. Details on this clone: What it recognizes is unknown.

Focal radiation plus CTLA-4 blockade with ipilimumab was given to patients with chemo-refractory metastatic non-small-cell lung cancer. The chain joins TRBV4-2 to TRBJ1-2; the match to TRBD1 covers 7 bases. The receptor was derived from a human donor with non-small cell lung cancer that progressed on radiotherapy plus ipilimumab. The source material was peripheral blood, sampled from a patient treated with radiotherapy plus ipilimumab. DNA for the CDR3: TGTGCCAGCAGCCAAGATAGGGTCACAGGGGATGGCTACACCTTC. Residues: CASSQDRVTGDGYTF.